The text below deals with one T cell receptor beta chain. This clonotype was found a few times. The target of this receptor is not known. No qualities accompany the bases; no much larger clone lies one base away. The time point label, as the study defines it: persistent/refractory GD, antithyroid drugs over 5 years with positive TRAb. RNA was extracted from PBMCs in TRIzol for both TCR sequencing and RNA sequencing. The diagnosis of Graves' disease was made according to American Thyroid Association guidelines. Patients were recruited from an endocrinology department in Xi'an, China. Each patient gave 7.5 to 10 milliliters of peripheral blood, collected in an EDTA anticoagulant tube. Ficoll Paque Plus density gradient separation was used to isolate PBMCs, and no further T cell sorting was performed. An Agilent 2100 Bioanalyzer and agarose gel were used to check RNA quality, while a NanoDrop 2000 measured RNA concentration.

Receptor amplification or capture employed multiplex PCR. Sequenced using an Illumina HiSeq 4000. iRepertoire HTBI primers and Arm-PCR amplification of CDR3 regions were used to construct TCR beta libraries. Before sequencing, the PCR products went through gel purification. The paper's data handling went like this. Gene usage analysis of CDR3 amino acid clonotypes used the approximately 62 TRBV and 12 to 15 TRBJ segments found across samples. COPE and FqMerger were used to merge filtered high-quality paired reads into contigs. BLAST was used to align contigs to IMGT TRBV, TRBD and TRBJ reference genes, and CDR3 was defined according to IMGT. Highly expanded clones were defined as clonotypes with a frequency above 0.1%. Shannon entropy was used to measure repertoire diversity, and the Gini coefficient was used to measure V-J evenness. Public clonotypes were defined as clonotypes shared by more than one individual. TCRdb reworked the public reads: Q25 trimming with fastp, MiXCR clone assembly, productive beta chains retained. Under each unique CDR3 protein, matching rows form one entry showing the most common genes and DNA. The V and J calls follow TCRdb's processing rather than the paper's. Counted in this sample were 350,000 to 450,000 distinct CDR3 sequences; around 20% of them appeared once. The top ten clonotypes cover roughly an eighth of the sample.

This entry is derived from a study of regulatory T cells in long-lasting Graves disease (dated by TCRdb to the early 2020s). For context, the study as a whole: To count as having persistent Graves' disease, a patient had to have received antithyroid drug treatment for over 5 years with TSH receptor autoantibodies remaining persistently positive. The study took place in China and was registered as a clinical trial. TCR sequencing covered 13 persistent and about 20 newly diagnosed Graves' disease patients, around 33 samples in total. In the clinical cohort, patients with persistent Graves' disease had used antithyroid drugs for an average of around 9.9 years. Peripheral blood TCR sequencing and RNA sequencing compared persistent Graves' disease patients with newly diagnosed Graves' disease patients. Study-wide findings and limitations: Only peripheral blood was studied, because thyroid tissue, the primary lesion, was inaccessible. More public clonotypes were shared among persistent patients (roughly 2,700) than among newly diagnosed patients (more than 950). Persistent Graves' disease patients showed lower TCR Shannon entropy and fewer highly expanded clones than newly diagnosed patients, suggesting clonal expansion. Sequencing and analysis were limited to the TCR beta chain. Preferential use of TRBV28, TRBJ1-2 and TRBJ2-5 was observed in persistent disease, whereas TRBV20-1 and TRBJ2-1 were favored in newly diagnosed disease. The authors noted that the small sample size was a limitation that may lower accuracy.

From cysteine to phenylalanine, the CDR3 is 12 amino acids long. Only CDR3 DNA is held: 36 bases, read in frame from base 1. Deletion took 4 bases off V and 7 bases off J, with a span of 10 bases between the germline ends. Based on the germline V gene (reference sequence), the CDR1 and CDR2 sequences are LNHDA and SQIVND. This material consisted of peripheral blood mononuclear cells (PBMCs), taken when the disease was refractory, from a patient treated with antithyroid drugs. The sequence derives from a female donor with Graves disease. The chain is encoded by TRBV19 joined to TRBJ1-1; a tentative D call is TRBD1 (5 bases match). The DNA sequence follows: TGTGCCAGTAGTAAGGGACTTTTTGAAGCTTTCTTT. The translation is CASSKGLFEAFF.